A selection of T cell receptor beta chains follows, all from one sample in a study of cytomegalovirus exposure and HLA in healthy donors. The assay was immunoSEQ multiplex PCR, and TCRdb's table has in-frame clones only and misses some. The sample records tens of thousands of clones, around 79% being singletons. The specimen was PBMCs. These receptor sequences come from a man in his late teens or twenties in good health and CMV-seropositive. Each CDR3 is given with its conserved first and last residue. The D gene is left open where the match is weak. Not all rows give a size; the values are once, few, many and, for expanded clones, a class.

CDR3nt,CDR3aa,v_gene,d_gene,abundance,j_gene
TGTGCCAGCAGTGAAGGAGGGCGGACCACAGATACGCAGTATTTT,CASSEGGRTTDTQYF,TRBV2,NA,NA,TRBJ2-3
TGTGCCAGCAGTGTATTCGGGGAGCGCTATGGCTACACCTTC,CASSVFGERYGYTF,TRBV6-1,NA,NA,TRBJ1-2
TGTGCCAGCAGTAAGGAGGGAGGTCGCGAAAAACTGTTTTTT,CASSKEGGREKLFF,TRBV27,NA,NA,TRBJ1-4
TGTGCCAGCAGTGAAGCGAGGCTAGCGGTGCGCACAGATACGCAGTATTTT,CASSEARLAVRTDTQYF,TRBV2,TRBD2,NA,TRBJ2-3
TGTGCCAGTAGGCGGGAAGGCGTGTGGGAGACCCAGTACTTC,CASRREGVWETQYF,TRBV19,NA,NA,TRBJ2-5
TGTGCCAGCAGTGGTCTCGCGGGAGCCTACGAGCAGTACTTC,CASSGLAGAYEQYF,TRBV2,TRBD2,NA,TRBJ2-7
TGTGCCAGCAGCTTGTCCCAGGTAGCCTACGAGCAGTACTTC,CASSLSQVAYEQYF,TRBV5-4,NA,NA,TRBJ2-7
TGCAGCGGAGGACAGGGTGGAGAAAAACTGTTTTTT,CSGGQGGEKLFF,TRBV29-1,TRBD1,NA,TRBJ1-4
TGTGCCAGTAGTATTGTGCAGGGGCTAGGCTACACCTTC,CASSIVQGLGYTF,TRBV19,NA,once,TRBJ1-2
TGTGCCAGCAGGGGACACGGACATCCTAATGAAAAACTGTTTTTT,CASRGHGHPNEKLFF,TRBV25-1,NA,NA,TRBJ1-4
TGTGCCAGCAGTAGAGCTACCGGTGGCTACACCTTC,CASSRATGGYTF,TRBV25-1,NA,few,TRBJ1-2
TGTGCCAGTAAGAGGGTCGCGCGAAACACTGAAGCTTTCTTT,CASKRVARNTEAFF,TRBV19,NA,NA,TRBJ1-1
TGTGCCACCGGCCGAGGGGGGCCCAACACTGAAGCTTTCTTT,CATGRGGPNTEAFF,TRBV15,NA,NA,TRBJ1-1
TGTGCCAGCTCACCACCGGGAGGGCGAGAAGCTTTCTTT,CASSPPGGREAFF,TRBV18,NA,NA,TRBJ1-1
TGTGCCAGCAGTCCGACAGTCCCAGATACGCAGTATTTT,CASSPTVPDTQYF,TRBV6-5,NA,NA,TRBJ2-3
TGTGCCAGCAGCAGGGACGCTGGCGGGGGAGAGACCCAGTACTTC,CASSRDAGGGETQYF,TRBV27,TRBD2,once,TRBJ2-5